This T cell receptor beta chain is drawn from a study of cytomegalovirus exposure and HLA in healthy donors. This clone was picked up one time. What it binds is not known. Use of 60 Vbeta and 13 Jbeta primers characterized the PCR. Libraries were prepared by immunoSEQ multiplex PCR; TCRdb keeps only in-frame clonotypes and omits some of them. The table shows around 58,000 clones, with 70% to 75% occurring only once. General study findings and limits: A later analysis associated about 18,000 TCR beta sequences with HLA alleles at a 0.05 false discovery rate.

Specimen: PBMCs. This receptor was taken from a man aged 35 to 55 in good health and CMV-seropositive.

Written as DNA, the CDR3 is TGTGCCAGCAGCTTAGCGGCGATCCGGGACAGGGGTAGTGAAAAACTGTTTTTT. Translating gives CASSLAAIRDRGSEKLFF. The gene calls are TRBV7-9 and TRBJ1-4; 10 positions agree with TRBD1. Per the germline V gene, CDR1 is SEHNR and CDR2 is FQNEAQ (reference sequence). The length of the CDR3 is 18 residues. V gave up 0 bases and J gave up 7 bases; unmatched junction bases: 11.